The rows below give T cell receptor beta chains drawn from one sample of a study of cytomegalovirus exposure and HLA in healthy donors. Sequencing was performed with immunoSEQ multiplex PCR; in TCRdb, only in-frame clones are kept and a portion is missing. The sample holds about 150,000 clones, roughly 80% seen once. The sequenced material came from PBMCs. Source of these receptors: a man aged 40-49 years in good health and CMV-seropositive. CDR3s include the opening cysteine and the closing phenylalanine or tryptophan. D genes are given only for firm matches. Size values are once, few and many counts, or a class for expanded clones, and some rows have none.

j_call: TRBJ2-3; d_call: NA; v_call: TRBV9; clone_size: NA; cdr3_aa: CASSVGEGVVPDTQYF; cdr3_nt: TGTGCCAGCAGCGTAGGAGAGGGAGTAGTACCAGATACGCAGTATTTT
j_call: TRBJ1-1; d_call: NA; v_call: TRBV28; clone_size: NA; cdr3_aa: CAHRAQIMNTEAFF; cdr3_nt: TGTGCCCACAGGGCCCAAATTATGAACACTGAAGCTTTCTTT
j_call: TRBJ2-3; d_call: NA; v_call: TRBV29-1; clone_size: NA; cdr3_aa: CSVPGELTDTQYF; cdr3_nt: TGCAGCGTTCCGGGGGAGTTGACAGATACGCAGTATTTT
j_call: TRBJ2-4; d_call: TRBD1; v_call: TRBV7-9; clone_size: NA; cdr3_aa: CASSLGRTGVGIQYF; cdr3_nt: TGTGCCAGCAGCTTAGGCCGGACAGGGGTTGGCATTCAGTACTTC
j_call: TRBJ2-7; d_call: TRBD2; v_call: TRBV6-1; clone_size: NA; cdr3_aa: CASSEPSGGYEQYF; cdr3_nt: TGTGCCAGCAGTGAGCCTAGCGGGGGGTACGAGCAGTACTTC
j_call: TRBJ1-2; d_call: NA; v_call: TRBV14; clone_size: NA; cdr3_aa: CASSLRQDPNGYTF; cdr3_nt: TGTGCCAGCAGCCTCAGACAGGACCCCAATGGCTACACCTTC
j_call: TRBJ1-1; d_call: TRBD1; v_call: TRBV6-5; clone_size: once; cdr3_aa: CASSFQGASWNTEAFF; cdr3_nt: TGTGCCAGCAGTTTCCAGGGGGCGTCATGGAACACTGAAGCTTTCTTT
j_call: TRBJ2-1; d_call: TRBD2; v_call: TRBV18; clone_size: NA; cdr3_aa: CASSRRGLAGVRSNEQFF; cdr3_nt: TGTGCCAGCTCACGGAGGGGACTAGCGGGAGTCAGGAGCAATGAGCAGTTCTTC
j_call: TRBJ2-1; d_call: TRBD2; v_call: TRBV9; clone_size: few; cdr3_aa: CASSVELADYNEQFF; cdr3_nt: TGTGCCAGCAGCGTAGAACTAGCGGACTACAATGAGCAGTTCTTC
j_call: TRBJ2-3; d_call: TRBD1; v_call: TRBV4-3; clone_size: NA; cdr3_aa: CASSQKLAGQGSDTQYF; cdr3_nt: TGCGCCAGCAGCCAAAAACTCGCGGGACAGGGGTCAGATACGCAGTATTTT
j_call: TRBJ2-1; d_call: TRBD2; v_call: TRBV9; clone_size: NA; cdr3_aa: CASSVVGGGYNEQFF; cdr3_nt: TGTGCCAGCAGCGTAGTGGGCGGGGGCTACAATGAGCAGTTCTTC